This entry features one TCR beta chain sequence. The antigen remains undetermined. CDR3 size: 19 residues. Germline CDR1 SNHLY, CDR2 FYNNEI. The V gene end was trimmed by 6 bases and the J gene end by 2 bases; junction bases not matched to a gene: 14. The source of the sample is a study of T cells after yellow fever vaccination. 5'RACE template switching generated TCR cDNA, adding a universal primer site and UMIs. TCRdb analysed the 5' RACE reads with MiXCR anew, one entry per CDR3 protein. The sample lists hundreds of thousands of distinct CDR3 sequences, roughly an eighth occurring once. Overall study results and limits: A limited proportion of clonotypes was detected within both the CD4 and CD8 compartments. Post-booster repertoires again held most primary-vaccination clones (approximately 96% CD4, roughly 88% CD8). The study found a weaker secondary response that peaked faster, day 5 versus 15.

The chain employs TRBV2 and TRBJ2-5; 14 bases are shared with TRBD2. Specimen: PBMCs, collected on the day of the yellow fever booster vaccination. This receptor was taken from a man younger than 40 who received the YFV17D yellow fever vaccine. The CDR3 DNA reads as TGTGCCAGCAGAGCCCGGGGGACTAGCGGGAGCGGAATACAAGAGACCCAGTACTTC. Amino acid sequence: CASRARGTSGSGIQETQYF.